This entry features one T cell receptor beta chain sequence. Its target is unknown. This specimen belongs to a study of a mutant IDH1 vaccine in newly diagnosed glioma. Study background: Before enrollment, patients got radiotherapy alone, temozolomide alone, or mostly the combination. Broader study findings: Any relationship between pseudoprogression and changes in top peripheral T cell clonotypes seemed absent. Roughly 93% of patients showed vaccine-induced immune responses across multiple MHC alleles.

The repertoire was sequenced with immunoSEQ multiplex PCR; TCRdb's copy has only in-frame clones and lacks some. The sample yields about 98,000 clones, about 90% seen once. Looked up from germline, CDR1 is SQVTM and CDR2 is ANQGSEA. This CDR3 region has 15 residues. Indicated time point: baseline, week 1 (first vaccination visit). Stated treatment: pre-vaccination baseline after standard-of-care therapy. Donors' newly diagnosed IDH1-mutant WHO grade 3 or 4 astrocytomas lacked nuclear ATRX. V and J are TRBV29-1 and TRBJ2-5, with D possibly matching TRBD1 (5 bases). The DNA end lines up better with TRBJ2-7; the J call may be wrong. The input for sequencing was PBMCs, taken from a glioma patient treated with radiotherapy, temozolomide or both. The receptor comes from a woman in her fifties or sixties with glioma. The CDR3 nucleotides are TGCAGCGTTGAAGTTCCAGGGCCGTCCACCCACGAGCAGTACTTC. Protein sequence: CSVEVPGPSTHEQYF.